The entry that follows covers one T cell receptor (beta chain) sequence. At one end, the junction sequence differs from germline, possibly due to a read error. Data came from immunoSEQ multiplex PCR; TCRdb stores just in-frame clones and leaves some out. Among about 68,000 clones listed, roughly 87% were seen once. The entry originates in a study of blood T cell repertoires in COVID-19. Looking at the study overall: Both acute and convalescent COVID-19 samples were obtained from the United States, Italy and Spain. T cells, B-cell-depleted T cells, or PBMCs supplied cDNA or gDNA.

The CDR3 runs to 12 residues. Germline V lookup: CDR1 SGHTA, CDR2 FQGTGA. This TCR came from a man aged 45-65 years with active COVID-19. The chain carries TRBV7-3 and TRBJ2-7; 9 positions agree with TRBD2. The sequenced sample consisted of peripheral blood. This chain's CDR3 is CASSSLSSGVGF. CDR3 nucleotides: TGTGCCAGCAGCTCACTCTCTAGCGGGGTGGGCTTC.